This entry concerns a single T cell receptor beta chain. CDR1 and CDR2 from the germline V gene are SEHNR and FQNEAQ (reference sequence). V trimming: 5 bases; J trimming: 5 bases; junction bases outside the gene matches: 3. This CDR3 comprises 13 residues. Expressed TCRB transcripts were sequenced, since all the RNA that had been isolated was reverse transcribed. Method: immunoSEQ multiplex PCR; TCRdb's copy keeps in-frame clones and lacks some. The sample carries about 400,000 clones, around 12% recorded once. This entry is derived from a study of beta chain features in type 1 diabetes. The TCR sequence derives from a man aged 18-30 years in good health. This chain connects TRBV7-9 to TRBJ2-3; 8 bases fit TRBD1. The source material was naive CD4+ T cells from blood. The CDR3 sequence: CASSIGQGDTQYF. The CDR3 DNA sequence: TGTGCCAGCAGCATTGGACAGGGAGATACGCAGTATTTT.